This TCR beta chain was captured by sequencing in a study of blood T cell repertoires in COVID-19. The study recruited people aged about 18 to 95 years across around 23 US areas. TCRdb keeps only in-frame clones here, not all; method: immunoSEQ multiplex PCR. This repertoire shows 350,000 to 550,000 clones, 70% to 90% found once; its top ten account for roughly 1.9%. This clone was seen only a few times. The source of this sequence is a woman aged 18-29 years with acute COVID-19. Source material: PBMCs or T cells enriched from blood (not recorded which).

The CDR3 DNA is TGTGCCAGCAGCGTAGGAGCACTAGGCGGGGAGCTGTTTTTT. Protein product: CASSVGALGGELFF. This rearrangement joins TRBV9 to TRBJ2-2; a weak D match, TRBD2 (5 bases). This CDR3 is 14 amino acids long. V dropped 0 bases and J dropped 7 bases, with 10 bases sitting between them. Germline V gene sequence: CDR1 SGDLS, CDR2 YYNGEE.